Here is one T cell receptor (beta chain) with its context. This CDR3 spans 16 amino acids. V lost 3 bases, J lost 4 bases, and 8 bases stayed unmatched. In germline, CDR1 is WNHNN, CDR2 SYGVQD (reference sequence). The sample is drawn from a study of blood T cell repertoires in COVID-19. Study information: Researchers got acute and convalescent COVID-19 samples from the United States, Italy and Spain.

As processed by the authors: Amplification of reference gene primers was used by the study to estimate nucleated cell counts. The protocol was immunoSEQ multiplex PCR, while the TCRdb copy is restricted to in-frame clones and leaves out a portion. That table furnishes V, J and clone size, whereas the DNA furnished D and trimming. The table shows approximately 99,000 clones, with approximately 86% occurring only once. This receptor was identified in a woman aged 60-75 years in a cohort sampled during active or convalescent COVID-19. The genes are TRBV10-1 and TRBJ2-2; the match to TRBD2 covers 7 bases. The sequencing sample was made of peripheral blood. CDR3 nucleotides: TGCGCCAGCAGTGATTACGGCGGGAGTTCCACCGGGGAGCTGTTTTTT. This encodes CASSDYGGSSTGELFF.